Given below is one T cell receptor beta chain in context. One entry per CDR3 protein results from TCRdb running MiXCR on the 5' RACE reads. The sample contains 1.5 million to 2 million distinct CDR3 sequences, about 31% of which appear only once. This entry is derived from a study of identical twins. This CDR3 is built from 15 residues. V was pared by 0 bases and J by 6 bases, with 5 bases of the junction left unmatched. Per germline, CDR1 MNHEY and CDR2 SVGAGI. Sequenced input: cord blood. The V gene is TRBV6-5, the J gene TRBJ2-3; 8 bases map to TRBD1. This TCR came from a newborn girl in good health. Written as DNA, the CDR3 is TGTGCCAGCAGTTACTCAAGACAGGGGAGGGATACGCAGTATTTT. As protein: CASSYSRQGRDTQYF.